The next 10 T cell receptor beta chains were all read from a single sample in a study of CD8 T cells in Susac syndrome. Random-hexamer reverse transcription was applied to roughly 0.5 to 1 ug RNA. One entry per CDR3 protein, called by TCRdb with MiXCR from the immunoSEQ multiplex PCR reads. The data show 140,000 to 150,000 distinct CDR3 sequences, approximately 93% seen once. The sample consisted of CD4+ T cells from PBMCs. The receptors stem from a human donor in good health.

This clonotype came up once. The chain links TRBV5-1 to TRBJ2-2, with D unresolved. V was cut by 4 bases and J by 4 bases, with 8 bases left in between. This CDR3 spans 13 amino acids. Per germline, CDR1 SGHRS and CDR2 YFSETQ. The CDR3 spells CASSSVGTGELFF. Written as DNA, the CDR3 is TGCGCCAGCAGCAGCGTCGGCACCGGGGAGCTGTTTTTT.

This sequence joins TRBV20-1 and TRBJ2-7; 10 bases are a match to TRBD2. Trimming cost V 3 bases and J 5 bases; bases outside gene matches: 10. CDR1 is DFQATT, CDR2 SNEGSKA, per germline (reference sequence). The CDR3 has 15 amino acids. CDR3 DNA sequence: TGCAGTGCTAGCCCTCCACTAGCGGGAATCGACGAGCAGTACTTC. Protein: CSASPPLAGIDEQYF.

V and J are TRBV30 and TRBJ2-2, with TRBD2 as a possible D gene (6 bases). The ends were cut back, 3 bases at V and 7 bases at J, with 15 bases in the middle. The V gene's germline CDR1 is GTSNPN and CDR2 SVGIG (reference sequence). The CDR3 runs 14 residues. The CDR3 DNA sequence: TGTGCCTGGAGCGACCCCGGGGGTGGCGGGGAGCTGTTTTTT. Protein: CAWSDPGGGGELFF.

CDR3 region: CATGTGGPVGELFF. CDR3 DNA: TGTGCCACTGGCACGGGAGGGCCGGTCGGGGAGCTGTTTTTT. The chain uses TRBV19 and TRBJ2-2; TRBD2 matches at 8 bases. This CDR3 spans 14 amino acids. Unmatched junction bases numbered 11, after V lost 10 bases and J lost 7 bases. The germline gives CDR1 LNHDA, CDR2 SQIVND (reference sequence).

The gene calls are TRBV27 and TRBJ1-2; 8 nucleotides match TRBD1. The CDR3 contains 15 residues. The V gene's germline CDR1 is MNHEY and CDR2 SMNVEV (reference sequence). Unmatched junction bases numbered 9, after V lost 5 bases and J lost 4 bases. The CDR3 reads CASSPGQGLAYGYTF. The CDR3 DNA sequence: TGTGCCAGCAGTCCTGGACAGGGTCTAGCCTATGGCTACACCTTC.

V gene TRBV7-9 combines with J gene TRBJ1-3, with no clear D. V gave up 2 bases and J gave up 4 bases, with 3 bases separating them. This CDR3 spans 12 amino acids. CDR1 SEHNR and CDR2 FQNEAQ come from the germline V gene (reference sequence). The CDR3 DNA is TGTGCCAGCAGCTTACAGGGAAACACCATATATTTT. This gives the protein CASSLQGNTIYF.

In its sample, this clonotype was seen once. The chain links TRBV7-9 to TRBJ2-7; D uncertain. CDR3 length: 15 amino acids. V gave up 2 bases and J gave up 6 bases, with 17 bases separating them. CDR1 and CDR2 from the germline V gene are SEHNR and FQNEAQ (reference sequence). For the CDR3, the DNA is TGTGCCAGCAGCTTAACCCTCGGGCGCTCTGGCGAGCAGTACTTC. It encodes CASSLTLGRSGEQYF.

The V and J genes are TRBV29-1 and TRBJ2-7; possibly TRBD1 for D (5 bases). The CDR3 has 13 amino acids. Per germline, CDR1 SQVTM and CDR2 ANQGSEA. V was trimmed by 7 bases and J by 3 bases, leaving 16 bases between them. CDR3 sequence reads: CSALQTDFYEQYF. The CDR3 bases are TGCAGCGCCCTCCAGACAGACTTCTACGAGCAGTACTTC.

The CDR3, as DNA: TGTGCCAGCAGGTCTAGCGGGAGGGCCATCCACGAGCAGTACTTC. It codes for CASRSSGRAIHEQYF. The rearrangement uses TRBV28 and TRBJ2-7; 12 nucleotides line up with TRBD2. In germline, CDR1 is MDHEN, CDR2 SYDVKM. The length of the CDR3 is 15 residues. The V segment lost 6 bases and the J segment 5 bases; nucleotides outside the gene matches: 8.

The rearrangement links TRBV20-1 to TRBJ1-5; tentatively, D is TRBD1 (6 bases). Trimming took off 6 bases at V and 5 bases at J, with 17 bases between the two ends. The CDR3 spans 14 residues. Germline CDR1 and CDR2: DFQATT and SNEGSKA (reference sequence). CDR3 loop: CSAQGTLRDQPQHF. CDR3 coding DNA: TGCAGTGCCCAAGGGACACTCAGGGATCAGCCCCAGCATTTT.